These 21 T cell receptor beta chains were all obtained from the same sample, sequenced in a study of T cell changes during pregnancy in multiple sclerosis. TCRdb's copy holds only in-frame clones and misses some; the assay was immunoSEQ multiplex PCR. Of roughly 72,000 clones listed, over 85% are singletons. The source material was CD4+ T cells from peripheral blood mononuclear cells, sampled after pregnancy. The origin of the receptors is a female donor with multiple sclerosis, enrolled in a pregnancy study.

This clone showed up just once. This chain uses TRBV14 with TRBJ2-2; 10 bases align to TRBD2. V gave up 4 bases and J gave up 2 bases; unmatched junction bases: 10. Germline V gives CDR1 SGHDN, CDR2 FVKESK. CDR3 length: 18 residues. CDR3 in DNA: TGTGCCAGCAGCCCGGTCCCGGGACTAGCGAGAAACACCGGGGAGCTGTTTTTT. This gives the protein CASSPVPGLARNTGELFF.

This clone was seen a single time. The V call is TRBV11-3, the J call TRBJ2-7, with 8 bases identical to TRBD2. The germline CDR1 and CDR2 sequences are SGHNT and YENEEA. The length of the CDR3 is 14 residues. The trim removed 4 bases at V and 1 base at J, leaving 3 bases unmatched. The CDR3 nucleotides are TGTGCCAGCAGCTCGGGGGGGCCTTCCTACGAGCAGTACTTC. Protein sequence: CASSSGGPSYEQYF.

This clone was seen once. The chain carries TRBV6-1 and TRBJ1-2, with D perhaps matching TRBD1 (6 bases). CDR1 and CDR2 from the germline V gene are MNHNS and SASEGT. V was clipped by 5 bases and J by 4 bases, with 14 bases between them. The CDR3 loop spans 14 amino acids. The chain's CDR3 is CASSISGTSYGYTF. CDR3 DNA: TGTGCCAGCAGTATCTCCGGGACAAGCTATGGCTACACCTTC.

The DNA for the CDR3 is TGTGCCAGCAGCCAAGATCGAACTAGACCCTCCTACGAGCAGTACTTC. Translating it yields CASSQDRTRPSYEQYF. V and J are TRBV4-2 and TRBJ2-7, with TRBD2 as a possible D gene (5 bases). Germline-derived CDR1 and CDR2 are LGHNA and YNFKEQ. Trimming removed 0 bases at V and 0 bases at J, with 12 bases between. CDR3 length equals 16 residues.

The V call is TRBV2, the J call TRBJ2-2; 7 bases map to TRBD1. The CDR3 spans 14 residues. V lost 4 bases and J lost 5; bases outside the gene matches: 4. Germline values: CDR1 SNHLY, CDR2 FYNNEI. The CDR3 coding sequence is TGTGCCAGCAGTGTCGACAGGGCTACCGGGGAGCTGTTTTTT. It translates to CASSVDRATGELFF. The whole variable domain, filled in from reference TRBV2 and TRBJ2-2, reads EPEVTQTPSHQVTQMGQEVILRCVPISNHLYFYWYRQILGQKVEFLVSFYNNEISEKSEIFDDQFSVERPDGSNFTLKIRSTKLEDSAMYFCASSVDRATGELFFGEGSRLTVL.

The chain combines TRBV19 with TRBJ1-5; TRBD1 agrees at 7 bases. V lost 4 bases to trimming and J lost 3 bases; unmatched junction nucleotides: 15. Germline CDR1 LNHDA, CDR2 SQIVND (reference sequence). This CDR3 region has 18 residues. The CDR3 protein is CASSKLKVFGTANQPQHF. DNA of the CDR3: TGTGCCAGTAGTAAGCTTAAAGTATTCGGGACAGCCAATCAGCCCCAGCATTTT.

The chain joins TRBV5-6 to TRBJ2-1; TRBD2 matches at 8 bases. The V gene end was trimmed by 3 bases and the J gene end by 4 bases; junction bases not matched to a gene: 15. Germline values: CDR1 SGHDT, CDR2 YYEEEE. This CDR3 has 18 residues. CDR3 residues: CASSSTGARTSKYNEQFF. Here the CDR3 DNA reads TGTGCCAGCAGCTCGACAGGAGCCAGGACTAGCAAGTACAATGAGCAGTTCTTC.

The V and J genes are TRBV19 and TRBJ1-1; tentatively, D is TRBD1 (5 bases). V lost 10 bases, J lost 1 base, and 16 bases lay in between. The CDR3 totals 14 residues. In germline, CDR1 is LNHDA, CDR2 SQIVND (reference sequence). The CDR3 reads CATKGGTGNTEAFF. The CDR3 DNA reads TGTGCCACCAAGGGCGGGACGGGGAACACTGAAGCTTTCTTT.

This clone appeared a single time. The rearrangement joins TRBV7-6 to TRBJ2-1, with 14 bases that match TRBD2. The CDR3 spans 15 residues. CDR1 is SGHVS, CDR2 FNYEAQ, per germline. Losses at the gene ends were 7 bases for V and 7 bases for J; bases not matched to a gene: 6. CDR3 in amino acids: CASNWGTSGRNEQFF. The DNA for the CDR3 is TGTGCCAGCAACTGGGGGACTAGCGGGAGAAATGAGCAGTTCTTC.

The chain's CDR3 is CATRREWTQYF. CDR3 DNA sequence: TGTGCCACTCGGCGGGAGTGGACGCAGTATTTT. This sequence joins TRBV7-2 and TRBJ2-3, with 7 bases lining up with TRBD2. The CDR3 sequence is 11 residues long. Germline values: CDR1 SGHTA, CDR2 FQGNSA. The trim removed 10 bases at V and 9 bases at J, leaving 7 bases unmatched.

For the CDR3, the DNA is TGTGCCAGTAGCCCCTCAACCGCGGGAGGGACTACCTACGAGCAGTACTTC. Translated: CASSPSTAGGTTYEQYF. The rearrangement joins TRBV19 to TRBJ2-7, with 9 bases matching TRBD2. This CDR3 has 17 residues. The ends lost 6 bases at V and 2 bases at J; junction bases unmatched: 14. CDR1 LNHDA and CDR2 SQIVND come from the germline V gene (reference sequence). Full variable domain (outside the CDR3, taken from reference TRBV19 and TRBJ2-7): DGGITQSPKYLFRKEGQNVTLSCEQNLNHDAMYWYRQDPGQGLRLIYYSQIVNDFQKGDIAEGYSVSREKKESFPLTVTSAQKNPTAFYLCASSPSTAGGTTYEQYFGPGTRLTVT.

The genes are TRBV27 and TRBJ2-2; 8 bases align to TRBD2. Trimming removed 5 bases from V and 4 bases from J; junction bases left unmatched: 9. The CDR3 has 16 residues. The germline V gene has CDR1 MNHEY and CDR2 SMNVEV (reference sequence). The CDR3 sequence is CASSRPGLAGTGELFF. The CDR3 DNA is TGTGCCAGCAGTCGCCCAGGACTAGCTGGCACCGGGGAGCTGTTTTTT.

This rearrangement joins TRBV7-2 to TRBJ2-2; 7 bases are a match to TRBD2. The CDR3 covers 15 residues. Germline trimming cut 6 bases from V and 2 bases from J; bases unmatched to any gene: 6. CDR1 is SGHTA and CDR2 is FQGNSA in the germline V gene. CDR3 sequence (DNA): TGTGCCAGCAGACCGGGACTACCCAACACCGGGGAGCTGTTTTTT. Its translation: CASRPGLPNTGELFF.

This chain links TRBV29-1 with TRBJ2-1; 13 bases map to TRBD2. The ends lost 6 bases at V and 4 bases at J; junction bases unmatched: 0. CDR3 length: 13 amino acids. The germline V gene encodes CDR1 SQVTM and CDR2 ANQGSEA. CDR3 nucleotide sequence: TGCAGCGTGGGACTAGCGGGATACAATGAGCAGTTCTTC. It specifies CSVGLAGYNEQFF.

The rearrangement links TRBV5-1 to TRBJ2-7, with 7 bases that match TRBD2. Germline V gene sequence: CDR1 SGHRS, CDR2 YFSETQ. The trim removed 0 bases at V and 3 bases at J, leaving 6 bases unmatched. There are 15 residues in the CDR3. The CDR3 region has the DNA TGCGCCAGCAGCTTGGTTGGCGGGAGTTTCTACGAGCAGTACTTC. It translates to CASSLVGGSFYEQYF.

V usage is TRBV19 and J usage is TRBJ2-2, with 7 bases that match TRBD1. CDR1 and CDR2 (germline): LNHDA, SQIVND (reference sequence). The length of the CDR3 is 15 residues. J lost 4 bases, V lost 6 bases, and 8 bases had no gene match. The CDR3 reads CASRPPGQLTGELFF. The CDR3 DNA sequence: TGTGCCAGTAGACCCCCGGGACAGCTCACCGGGGAGCTGTTTTTT.

This chain connects TRBV5-1 to TRBJ2-3, with TRBD2 matching over 8 bases. Germline V gene data show CDR1 as SGHRS and CDR2 as YFSETQ. The CDR3 runs 16 residues. After removal of 4 bases from V and 7 bases from J, the junction contained 14 bases not matched to a gene. The CDR3 is CASSRATGGPGYTQYF. CDR3 nucleotides: TGCGCCAGCAGCCGTGCTACGGGAGGGCCTGGTTATACGCAGTATTTT.

The rearrangement uses TRBV23-1 and TRBJ1-2, with D perhaps matching TRBD1 (5 bases). TRBV23-1 is assigned to the ORF class and has an uncertain function. The CDR3 totals 13 residues. The V end lost 3 bases, the J end lost 8 bases, and 13 bases lay between the germline ends. The DNA for the CDR3 is TGCGCCAGCAGTCATACCGGGGGTTTCGGCTACACCTTC. It is translated as CASSHTGGFGYTF.

The V gene is TRBV28, the J gene TRBJ1-2, with D maybe TRBD1 (6 bases). V shed 7 bases and J shed 8 bases, with 20 bases lying between them. This CDR3 has 14 residues. Per the germline V gene, CDR1 is MDHEN and CDR2 is SYDVKM. In nucleotides, the CDR3 is TGTGCCAGCAAAAAACAGGGCCCCCTGAGGGGCTACACCTTC. Translated: CASKKQGPLRGYTF.

The V call is TRBV10-3, the J call TRBJ2-4; a possible D gene is TRBD2 (7 bases). The germline gives CDR1 ENHRY, CDR2 SYGVKD. The V gene lost 2 bases and the J gene lost 0 bases, with 20 bases spanning the gap. The CDR3 runs to 19 residues. The CDR3 loop reads CAISESGDRQGLAKNIQYF. As DNA, the CDR3 is TGTGCCATCAGTGAGAGCGGGGACCGGCAGGGGTTAGCCAAAAACATTCAGTACTTC.

This clone was found once. The J gene is TRBJ2-7, the V gene TRBV5-1; TRBD1 is a possible D gene (6 bases). The CDR3 totals 14 residues. The V gene's germline CDR1 is SGHRS and CDR2 YFSETQ. V lost 0 bases and J 6 bases, leaving 13 bases between the germline ends. Here the CDR3 reads CASSLEGVSSEQYF. CDR3 coding DNA: TGCGCCAGCAGCTTGGAGGGGGTCTCGAGCGAGCAGTACTTC.